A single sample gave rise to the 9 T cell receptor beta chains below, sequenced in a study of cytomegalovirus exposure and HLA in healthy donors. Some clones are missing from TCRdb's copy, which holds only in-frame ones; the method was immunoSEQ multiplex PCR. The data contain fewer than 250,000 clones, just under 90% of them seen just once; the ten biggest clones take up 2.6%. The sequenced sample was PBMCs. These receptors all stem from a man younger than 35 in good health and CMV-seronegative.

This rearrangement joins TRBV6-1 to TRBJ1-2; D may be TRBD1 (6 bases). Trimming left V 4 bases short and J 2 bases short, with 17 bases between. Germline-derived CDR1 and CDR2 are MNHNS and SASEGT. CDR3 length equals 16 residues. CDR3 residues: CASSGESRGVNYGYTF. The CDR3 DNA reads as TGTGCCAGCAGTGGGGAGTCCAGGGGAGTAAACTATGGCTACACCTTC.

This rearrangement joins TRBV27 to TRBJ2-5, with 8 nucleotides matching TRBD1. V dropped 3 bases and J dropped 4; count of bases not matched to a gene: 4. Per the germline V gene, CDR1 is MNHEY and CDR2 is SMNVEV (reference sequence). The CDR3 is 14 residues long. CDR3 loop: CASSFDRGRETQYF. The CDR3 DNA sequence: TGTGCCAGCAGTTTCGACAGGGGAAGAGAGACCCAGTACTTC.

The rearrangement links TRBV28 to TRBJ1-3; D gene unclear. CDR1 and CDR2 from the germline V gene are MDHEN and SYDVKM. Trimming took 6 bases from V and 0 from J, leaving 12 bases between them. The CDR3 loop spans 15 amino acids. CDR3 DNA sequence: TGTGCCAGCAGGTCACTTCTGAACTCTGGAAACACCATATATTTT. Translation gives CASRSLLNSGNTIYF.

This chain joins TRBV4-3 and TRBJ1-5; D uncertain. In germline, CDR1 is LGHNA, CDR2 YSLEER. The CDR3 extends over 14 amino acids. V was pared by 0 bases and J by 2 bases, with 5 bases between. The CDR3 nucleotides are TGCGCCAGCAGCCAAGACTCTGGCAATCAGCCCCAGCATTTT. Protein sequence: CASSQDSGNQPQHF.

The DNA of the CDR3 is TGTGCCAGCAGCCCCGGGACAGGGGGCAATCAGCCCCAGCATTTT. Translating it yields CASSPGTGGNQPQHF. The V and J genes are TRBV12-1 and TRBJ1-5; the table calls TRBD1, which could not be checked here. TRBV12-1 is a documented pseudogene. This CDR3 contains 15 residues.

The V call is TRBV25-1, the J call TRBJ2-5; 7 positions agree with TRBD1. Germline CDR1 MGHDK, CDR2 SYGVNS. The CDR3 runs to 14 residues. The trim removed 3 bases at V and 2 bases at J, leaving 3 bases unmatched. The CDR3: CASSEGQLQETQYF. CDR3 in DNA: TGTGCCAGCAGTGAGGGACAGTTACAAGAGACCCAGTACTTC. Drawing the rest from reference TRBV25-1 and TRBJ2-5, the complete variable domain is EADIYQTPRYLVIGTGKKITLECSQTMGHDKMYWYQQDPGMELHLIHYSYGVNSTEKGDLSSESTVSRIRTEHFPLTLESARPSHTSQYLCASSEGQLQETQYFGPGTRLLVL.

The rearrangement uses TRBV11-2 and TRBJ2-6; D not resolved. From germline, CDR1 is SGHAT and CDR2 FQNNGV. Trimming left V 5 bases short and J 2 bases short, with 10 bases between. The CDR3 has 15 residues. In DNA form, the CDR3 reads TGTGCCAGCAGCGAGCACCCGGCTGGGGCCAACGTCCTGACTTTC. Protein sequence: CASSEHPAGANVLTF. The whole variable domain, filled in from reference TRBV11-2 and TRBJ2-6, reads EAGVAQSPRYKIIEKRQSVAFWCNPISGHATLYWYQQILGQGPKLLIQFQNNGVVDDSQLPKDRFSAERLKGVDSTLKIQPAKLEDSAVYLCASSEHPAGANVLTFGAGSRLTVL.

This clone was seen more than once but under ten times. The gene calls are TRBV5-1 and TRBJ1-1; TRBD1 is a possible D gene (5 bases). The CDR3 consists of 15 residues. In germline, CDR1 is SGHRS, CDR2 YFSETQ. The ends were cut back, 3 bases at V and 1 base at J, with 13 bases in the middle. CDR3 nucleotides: TGCGCCAGCAGCTCCGATACCGGACAGAACACTGAAGCTTTCTTT. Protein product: CASSSDTGQNTEAFF.

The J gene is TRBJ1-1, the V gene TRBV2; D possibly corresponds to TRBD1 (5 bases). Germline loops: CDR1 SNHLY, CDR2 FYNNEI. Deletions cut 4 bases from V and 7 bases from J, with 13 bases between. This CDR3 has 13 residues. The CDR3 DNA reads TGTGCCAGCAGTGTAACCCGGACAAGTGAAGCTTTCTTT. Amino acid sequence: CASSVTRTSEAFF. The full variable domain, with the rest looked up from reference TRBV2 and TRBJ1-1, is EPEVTQTPSHQVTQMGQEVILRCVPISNHLYFYWYRQILGQKVEFLVSFYNNEISEKSEIFDDQFSVERPDGSNFTLKIRSTKLEDSAMYFCASSVTRTSEAFFGQGTRLTVV.